This TCR beta chain was identified in a study of CD8+CD57+ T cells in acquired aplastic anemia. It was patients with CD8+CD57+ cell expansion by flow cytometry who were chosen for sequencing. Each patient carried a diagnosis of severe acquired aplastic anemia. Sampling of blood occurred while the patients had still received no therapy. Regarding the study as a whole: Overlap between patients and controls comprised about 30 CD8+ CDR3 sequences. For CD8+ Simpson's diversity, patients and controls showed no significant difference.

This clonotype was seen repeatedly, ten times or more. The antigen is not known. CDR3 and TCR beta VDJ profiling relied on genomic DNA as the template. TCRdb called the reads again in MiXCR, with one record for every CDR3 protein. The table lists around 220,000 distinct CDR3 sequences, around 50% of them singletons. The CDR3 runs to 16 residues. The V and J ends lost 0 bases and 0 bases respectively, with 12 bases between them. Germline V gene data show CDR1 as SGHRS and CDR2 as YFSETQ. The sample consisted of sorted CD4+, CD8+, or CD8+CD57+ T cells (not recorded which) from PBMCs. This sequence was found in a human donor with aplastic anemia. The rearrangement links TRBV5-1 to TRBJ1-1, with D uncertain. CDR3 DNA sequence: TGCGCCAGCAGCTTGGGGCCAAAAGATATGAACACTGAAGCTTTCTTT. Residues: CASSLGPKDMNTEAFF. The full variable domain, rest sourced from reference TRBV5-1 and TRBJ1-1, is KAGVTQTPRYLIKTRGQQVTLSCSPISGHRSVSWYQQTPGQGLQFLFEYFSETQRNKGNFPGRFSGRQFSNSRSEMNVSTLELGDSALYLCASSLGPKDMNTEAFFGQGTRLTVV.